The rows below give T cell receptor beta chains drawn from one sample of a study of blood T cell repertoires in COVID-19. Profiled with immunoSEQ multiplex PCR; TCRdb holds only in-frame clones, not every one. The sample includes around 260,000 clones, 80% to 85% of them seen just once. The sequencing input was peripheral blood. All receptors come from a person aged 65 to 85 with COVID-19, enrolled during active disease. Each CDR3 is given with its conserved first and last residue. D genes are given only for firm matches. Clone size is shown for a subset of rows, as once, few, many or a class of expanded clone.

>TRBJ1-2|-|-|TRBV3-1/TRBV3-2
CASSQGRRGLLGYTF
TGTGCCAGCAGCCAAGGGCGGCGGGGGCTTCTTGGCTACACCTTC
>TRBJ2-1|-|TRBD2|TRBV19
CASSIRREGSPLGSYNEQFF
TGTGCCAGTAGTATCCGGCGGGAGGGATCCCCACTCGGCTCCTACAATGAGCAGTTCTTC
>TRBJ1-5|-|-|TRBV11-2
CASSLGAGAGDQPQHF
TGTGCCAGCAGCTTAGGGGCAGGGGCCGGGGATCAGCCCCAGCATTTT
>TRBJ2-2|-|TRBD2|TRBV7-2
CASSPSGGHTGELFF
TGTGCCAGCAGCCCTAGCGGGGGGCACACCGGGGAGCTGTTTTTT
>TRBJ1-2|-|TRBD1|TRBV6-6
CASRTDRVAYGYTF
TGTGCCAGCAGAACGGACAGGGTGGCCTATGGCTACACCTTC
>TRBJ1-5|once|TRBD1|TRBV2
CASREDRAGPQHF
TGTGCCAGCAGAGAGGACAGGGCGGGGCCCCAGCATTTT
>TRBJ1-4|-|-|TRBV7-2
CASSLARQSNEKLFF
TGTGCCAGCAGCTTAGCTAGACAGAGTAATGAAAAACTGTTTTTT
>TRBJ1-1|-|-|TRBV4-2
CASSRSENTEAFF
TGTGCCAGCAGCCGCTCAGAGAACACTGAAGCTTTCTTT
>TRBJ2-1|-|TRBD2|TRBV3-1/TRBV3-2
CASSLGLAGGHAQFF
TGTGCCAGCAGCCTAGGACTAGCGGGAGGGCACGCTCAGTTCTTC
>TRBJ2-7|-|-|TRBV2
CASSGESLAYEQYF
TGTGCCAGCAGCGGAGAGTCACTAGCCTACGAGCAGTACTTC
>TRBJ1-3|-|TRBD1|TRBV7-9
CASSSPGQAASETYTIYF
TGTGCCAGCAGCTCCCCGGGACAGGCCGCCTCCGAGACTTACACCATATATTTT
>TRBJ2-1|-|TRBD2|TRBV19
CASRSTSGSRGQFF
TGTGCCAGTAGGTCTACTAGCGGCAGCCGTGGGCAGTTCTTC
>TRBJ2-7|-|TRBD2|TRBV7-8
CASSQTTQVTSGTYEQYF
TGTGCCAGCAGCCAAACCACGCAAGTGACTAGCGGAACCTACGAGCAGTACTTC
>TRBJ1-1|-|-|TRBV11-2
CASSIELNTEAFF
TGTGCCAGCAGCATAGAGCTAAACACTGAAGCTTTCTTT
>TRBJ2-3|-|-|TRBV4-1
CASSQYPGADTQYF
TGCGCCAGCAGCCAATACCCGGGGGCAGATACGCAGTATTTT
>TRBJ2-5|-|TRBD1|TRBV7-9
CASEDRGQETQYF
TGTGCCAGCGAAGACAGGGGACAAGAGACCCAGTACTTC
>TRBJ1-5|-|TRBD1|TRBV6-1
CASSDRQGGYQPQHF
TGTGCCAGCAGTGACCGACAGGGGGGCTATCAGCCCCAGCATTTT
>TRBJ1-6|-|TRBD1|TRBV27
CASKLQGQSYNSPLHF
TGTGCCAGCAAATTACAGGGGCAGTCCTATAATTCACCCCTCCACTTT
>TRBJ2-3|once|TRBD2|TRBV9
CASTPASGRGDTQYF
TGTGCCAGCACGCCAGCGAGCGGGAGGGGGGATACGCAGTATTTT
>TRBJ1-2|-|-|TRBV24-1
CATSVGGAGGYTF
TGTGCCACCAGTGTGGGAGGAGCAGGTGGCTACACCTTC
>TRBJ1-3|-|TRBD1|TRBV6-5
CASLPDRGSGNTIYF
TGTGCCAGCCTCCCCGACAGGGGCTCTGGAAACACCATATATTTT
>TRBJ1-6|-|-|TRBV13
CASSLRGWGSPLHF
TGTGCCAGCAGCTTACGGGGTTGGGGATCACCCCTCCACTTT
>TRBJ2-1|-|TRBD1|TRBV29-1
CSVDRDRDYNEQFF
TGCAGCGTTGACCGGGACAGAGACTACAATGAGCAGTTCTTC
>TRBJ1-2|-|-|TRBV28
CASGPPFWGYTF
TGTGCCAGCGGGCCGCCCTTTTGGGGCTACACCTTC
>TRBJ2-2|-|-|TRBV11-2
CASSLASGGARSGELFF
TGTGCCAGCAGCTTAGCTTCCGGAGGGGCTCGGTCCGGGGAGCTGTTTTTT
>TRBJ2-1|once|TRBD2|TRBV5-4
CASSFPGGSDNEQFF
TGTGCCAGCAGCTTTCCGGGGGGGTCCGACAATGAGCAGTTCTTC
>TRBJ2-4|-|-|TRBV3-1/TRBV3-2
CASSQEQKNKNIQYF
TGTGCCAGCAGCCAAGAGCAGAAAAACAAAAACATTCAGTACTTC
>TRBJ2-2|-|TRBD2|TRBV13
CASSQGTSGAGELFF
TGTGCCAGCAGCCAAGGGACTAGCGGAGCCGGGGAGCTGTTTTTT
>TRBJ2-7|-|-|TRBV7-8
CASSLVGGAGQYEQYF
TGTGCCAGCAGCTTAGTAGGGGGAGCAGGGCAATACGAGCAGTACTTC
>TRBJ1-4|-|TRBD1|TRBV5-6
CASEGQVNEKLFF
TGTGCCAGTGAAGGACAGGTGAATGAAAAACTGTTTTTT
>TRBJ1-2|-|TRBD1|TRBV7-2
CASRRTGTLFGYTF
TGTGCCAGCAGGCGGACAGGGACCCTTTTCGGCTACACCTTC
>TRBJ1-5|-|-|TRBV13
CASSLNKGVSNQPQHF
TGTGCCAGCAGCTTAAATAAAGGGGTTAGCAATCAGCCCCAGCATTTT
>TRBJ2-3|-|-|TRBV29-1
CSVEEMSGGNTQYF
TGCAGCGTTGAAGAAATGTCCGGCGGAAATACGCAGTATTTT
>TRBJ1-2|-|-|TRBV7-3
CASSFSANYGYTF
TGTGCCAGCAGTTTTTCAGCGAACTATGGCTACACCTTC
>TRBJ1-6|-|TRBD1|TRBV5-6
CASSFTGGHSPLHF
TGTGCCAGCAGCTTTACAGGGGGCCACTCACCCCTCCACTTT
>TRBJ2-7|-|-|TRBV7-2
CASARGGGLSYEQYF
TGTGCCAGCGCCAGGGGAGGGGGACTCTCCTACGAGCAGTACTTC
>TRBJ1-2|-|-|TRBV2
CASSERGYTF
TGTGCCAGCAGTGAACGTGGCTACACCTTC
>TRBJ2-7|few|-|TRBV5-1
CASSLAPFDRSNYEQYF
TGCGCCAGCAGCTTGGCCCCTTTCGACAGATCCAACTACGAGCAGTACTTC
>TRBJ2-1|-|-|TRBV28
CASTKEEPYNEQFF
TGTGCCAGCACTAAAGAAGAACCATACAATGAGCAGTTCTTC
>TRBJ1-1|-|-|TRBV27
CASSLYRGSDTEAFF
TGTGCCAGCAGTTTATATCGGGGGTCGGACACTGAAGCTTTCTTT
>TRBJ2-5|-|-|TRBV24-1
CATSALRGAQETQYF
TGTGCCACCAGTGCCTTAAGGGGTGCCCAAGAGACCCAGTACTTC
>TRBJ1-5|-|TRBD1|TRBV6-2/TRBV6-3
CASSIHRGTGQPQHF
TGTGCCAGCAGTATACACAGGGGGACGGGTCAGCCCCAGCATTTT
>TRBJ1-5|-|-|TRBV28
CASIGAVYSNQPQHF
TGTGCCAGCATTGGGGCAGTTTATAGCAATCAGCCCCAGCATTTT
>TRBJ1-5|-|TRBD1|TRBV7-2
CASSPDRGQPQHF
TGTGCCAGCAGCCCGGACAGGGGACAGCCCCAGCATTTT
>TRBJ2-2|-|-|TRBV7-3
CASSFAGLNTGELFF
TGTGCCAGCAGCTTTGCAGGACTAAACACCGGGGAGCTGTTTTTT
>TRBJ1-4|-|-|TRBV7-9
CASSSGGSTEKLFF
TGTGCCAGCAGTTCAGGAGGGAGTACTGAAAAACTGTTTTTT
>TRBJ2-3|few|-|TRBV28
CASSLTGQGGQDTQYF
TGTGCCAGCAGTTTGACAGGGCAGGGAGGTCAAGATACGCAGTATTTT
>TRBJ2-2|few|TRBD2|TRBV5-4
CASSFAGLAGGPGELFF
TGTGCCAGCAGCTTCGCGGGACTAGCGGGAGGGCCCGGGGAGCTGTTTTTT
>TRBJ1-2|-|TRBD1|TRBV28
CASSLGTGVGYTF
TGTGCCAGCAGTTTGGGGACAGGGGTCGGCTACACCTTC
>TRBJ1-1|-|-|TRBV5-1
CASTTSPGMLSEAFF
TGCGCCAGCACCACATCACCGGGGATGTTGTCTGAAGCTTTCTTT
>TRBJ2-5|-|TRBD2|TRBV27
CASGPFPSGGETQYF
TGTGCCAGCGGTCCCTTCCCTAGCGGAGGTGAGACCCAGTACTTC
>TRBJ2-7|-|-|TRBV20-1
CSARVADEQYF
TGCAGTGCTAGAGTTGCGGACGAGCAGTACTTC
>TRBJ1-1|-|-|TRBV3-1/TRBV3-2
CASSQTVNMNTEAFF
TGTGCCAGCAGCCAGACAGTGAATATGAACACTGAAGCTTTCTTT